The rows below give T cell receptor beta chains drawn from one sample of a study of blood T cell repertoires in COVID-19. TCRdb's copy holds only in-frame clones and misses some; the assay was immunoSEQ multiplex PCR. The sample lists around 300,000 clones; approximately 90% were seen once. The sample comprised peripheral blood. These receptors came from a woman in her 30s with COVID-19, enrolled during active disease. CDR3s include the opening cysteine and the closing phenylalanine or tryptophan. The D gene is left open where the match is weak. Only part of the rows carry a size: once, few, many, or a class if the clone is expanded.

d_call cdr3_length clone_size j_call v_call cdr3_nt cdr3_aa
. 13 . TRBJ2-7 TRBV6-5 TGTGCCAGCAGTTACGATTGGGCAACCGAGCAGTACTTC CASSYDWATEQYF
TRBD2 15 . TRBJ2-5 TRBV28 TGTGCCAGCTCTGAGCTAGCGGGAGACCAAGAGACCCAGTACTTC CASSELAGDQETQYF
. 15 few TRBJ1-1 TRBV27 TGTGCCAGCAGTTTCCAACGGACAGCTAACACTGAAGCTTTCTTT CASSFQRTANTEAFF
. 16 few TRBJ2-7 TRBV5-1 TGCGCCAGCAGCCGGGGAGGTGGTCAGGGTGGGAGCGAGCAGTACTTC CASSRGGGQGGSEQYF
TRBD2 15 . TRBJ2-7 TRBV6-5 TGTGCCAGCGGGACTAGCGGGAGGAACTCCTACGAGCAGTACTTC CASGTSGRNSYEQYF
TRBD1 15 . TRBJ1-2 TRBV2 TGTGCCAGCAGTGAGGGGACAGCCAGGCTTTATGGCTACACCTTC CASSEGTARLYGYTF
. 14 once TRBJ2-1 TRBV9 TGTGCCAGCACCCGGGACGTCGGGAGTGATGAGCAGTTCTTC CASTRDVGSDEQFF
TRBD1 14 . TRBJ2-1 TRBV5-1 TGCGCCAGCAGCTTGGGGCAGGGGGTGGATGAGCAGTTCTTC CASSLGQGVDEQFF
. 14 . TRBJ1-6 TRBV11-2 TGTGCCAGCAGCTTAGATCTTTCCAGCGGGCCCCTCCACTTT CASSLDLSSGPLHF
. 16 . TRBJ2-1 TRBV24-1 TGTGCCACCAGTGATTTAAATCGGCAGGGGAAGGATGAGCAGTTCTTC CATSDLNRQGKDEQFF
TRBD1 13 few TRBJ1-1 TRBV28 TGTGCCAGCAGTCGACAGGGGTCCACTGAAGCTTTCTTT CASSRQGSTEAFF
. 14 . TRBJ2-5 TRBV30 TGTGCCTGCAGAAAGGCGGGAACCCAAGAGACCCAGTACTTC CACRKAGTQETQYF
. 13 . TRBJ2-1 TRBV7-3 TGTGCCAGCAGCCTCATTTCCGGGAAAGAGGTTGTCTTC CASSLISGKEVVF
TRBD2 16 . TRBJ2-7 TRBV30 TGTGCCTGGAGTGTACCCGGGACTAGCGGGATACACGAGCAGTACTTC CAWSVPGTSGIHEQYF
. 14 . TRBJ1-5 TRBV9 TGTGCCAGCAGCGTAGATTGGGGGCCTCAGCCCCAGCATTTT CASSVDWGPQPQHF
. 16 . TRBJ1-3 TRBV25-1 TGTGCCAGCACCTCCGGTGGGGCATTCTCTGGAAACACCATATATTTT CASTSGGAFSGNTIYF
. 16 many TRBJ1-1 TRBV13 TGTGCCAGCAGCTTAGGCCTAAGGGGTGGTGAGACTGAAGCTTTCTTT CASSLGLRGGETEAFF
. 12 . TRBJ1-6 TRBV11-1 TGTGCCAGCAGCTATTCGGGAGCACCCCTCCACTTT CASSYSGAPLHF
TRBD1 16 . TRBJ2-2 TRBV5-1 TGCGCCAGCAGCTTCGTCACAGGGGGCGGCACCGGGGAGCTGTTTTTT CASSFVTGGGTGELFF
TRBD2 16 . TRBJ2-7 TRBV7-9 TGTGCCAGCAGCTCAACTACTAGCGGGCCCATCTACGAGCAGTACTTC CASSSTTSGPIYEQYF
. 11 . TRBJ2-1 TRBV10-3 TGTGCCATCAGTGAGATGAGCTCTCAGTTCTTC CAISEMSSQFF
. 19 . TRBJ1-3 TRBV28 TGTGCCAGCAGCCAACTTTTATTTACAGGGCCGGACATAGGAAACACCATATATTTT CASSQLLFTGPDIGNTIYF
TRBD2 15 . TRBJ2-7 TRBV11-2 TGTGCCAGCAGCTTCGGGACTAGCGGGTTCTACGAGCAGTACTTC CASSFGTSGFYEQYF
. 16 . TRBJ1-5 TRBV19 TGTGCCAGTAGTACCCAGACCGGAGTTAGCAATCAGCCCCAGCATTTT CASSTQTGVSNQPQHF
TRBD1 15 . TRBJ1-2 TRBV6-6 TGTGCCAGCAGGTCCCCAGGGGGCGCCGACTATGGCTACACCTTC CASRSPGGADYGYTF
. 12 . TRBJ1-1 TRBV28 TGTGCCAGCAGGGGGGGGCCTCTAGTTGCTTTCTTT CASRGGPLVAFF
TRBD1 15 . TRBJ1-5 TRBV7-9 TGTGCCAGCAGCAGGGGGACAGGGAGCAATCAGCCCCAGCATTTT CASSRGTGSNQPQHF
TRBD1 16 . TRBJ2-7 TRBV4-1 TGCGCCAGCAGCCAAGTGTGGACAGGGGTCTCCTACGAGCAGTACTTC CASSQVWTGVSYEQYF
TRBD1 13 . TRBJ1-1 TRBV29-1 TGCAGCGTTTCCGGGACAGGGGCCACTGAAGCTTTCTTT CSVSGTGATEAFF
TRBD1 15 . TRBJ1-5 TRBV15 TGTGCCACCAGCAGAGACAGGGGGCGCTGGCAGCCCCAGCATTTT CATSRDRGRWQPQHF
TRBD2 15 . TRBJ2-1 TRBV5-1 TGCGCCAGCAGCTTGCGGCTAGCGGCAAACAATGAGCAGTTCTTC CASSLRLAANNEQFF
TRBD1 15 . TRBJ1-2 TRBV4-1 TGCGCCAGCAGCCAAGCCGGACAGGGGATATATGGCTACACCTTC CASSQAGQGIYGYTF
. 14 . TRBJ2-5 TRBV7-9 TGTGCCAGCAGCCCAACACTAGTAACGGAGACCCAGTACTTC CASSPTLVTETQYF
. 15 . TRBJ1-2 TRBV28 TGTGCCAGCAGTCCCCCGGACAGCAGTAACTATGGCTACACCTTC CASSPPDSSNYGYTF
. 12 . TRBJ1-1 TRBV12-3/TRBV12-4 TGTGCCAGCAGCCCGGGAGGGGCTGAAGCTTTCTTT CASSPGGAEAFF
TRBD1 15 . TRBJ2-1 TRBV6-1 TGTGCCAGCAGTGAAAGGACAGGGGAAGGCAATGAGCAGTTCTTC CASSERTGEGNEQFF
. 15 . TRBJ2-1 TRBV24-1 TGTGCCACCAGTGATTTAACGGGAGCATACAATGAGCAGTTCTTC CATSDLTGAYNEQFF
TRBD1 13 once TRBJ1-1 TRBV10-3 TGTGCCATCAGTCTGACAGGGCGGACTGAAGCTTTCTTT CAISLTGRTEAFF
TRBD1 16 . TRBJ2-2 TRBV2 TGTGCCAGCAGTGAAGAGGGGGCAGCGTTCACCGGGGAGCTGTTTTTT CASSEEGAAFTGELFF
. 17 . TRBJ1-3 TRBV5-5 TGTGCCAGCAGCTTGATGACGGGGCGGGGCTCTGGAAACACCATATATTTT CASSLMTGRGSGNTIYF
TRBD1 16 . TRBJ2-2 TRBV5-4 TGTGCCAGCAGCTCGCCCTGGGACAGGGGAACCGGGGAGCTGTTTTTT CASSSPWDRGTGELFF
TRBD1 14 . TRBJ1-2 TRBV10-3 TGTGCCACGTGGACAGGGGGCGTCAACTATGGCTACACCTTC CATWTGGVNYGYTF
TRBD1 15 . TRBJ2-3 TRBV2 TGTGCCAGCAGTCTACAGGGGGCAAGCACAGATACGCAGTATTTT CASSLQGASTDTQYF
TRBD1 14 . TRBJ2-2 TRBV28 TGTGCCAGCAGCGCGACAGGGTCCACCGGGGAGCTGTTTTTT CASSATGSTGELFF
TRBD1 15 . TRBJ2-7 TRBV7-3 TGTGCCAGCAGCCCGGGGACAGGGATAAACTACGAGCAGTACTTC CASSPGTGINYEQYF
. 14 . TRBJ1-1 TRBV5-1 TGCGCCAGCAGAGTTTTAGTATCGAACACTGAAGCTTTCTTT CASRVLVSNTEAFF
TRBD2 15 once TRBJ2-7 TRBV5-1 TGCGCCAGCAGCTTGGGGCAGGGAGGGGCCTACGAGCAGTACTTC CASSLGQGGAYEQYF
. 17 . TRBJ2-1 TRBV7-5 TGTGCCAGAAGCTTACTTGGGCCCCAGAGCTCCTACAATGAGCAGTTCTTC CARSLLGPQSSYNEQFF
. 14 . TRBJ2-2 TRBV19 TGTGCCAGTAGTATTAACTGGAACACCGGGGAGCTGTTTTTT CASSINWNTGELFF
. 14 . TRBJ2-5 TRBV19 TGTGCCAGTAGTATCGGCGGACTCCAAGAGACCCAGTACTTC CASSIGGLQETQYF